The sequence of this T cell receptor (beta chain) was determined in a study of blood T cells in healthy people across ages. Across the study: About one barcoded beta molecule per two T cells was captured by template switching. Overall study results and limits: Long-lived donors exceeded aged donors in naive CD4+ cells and diversity.

Alongside a J-beta primer mix, a sample-barcoded 5' primer served in a second PCR lasting roughly 6 to 11 cycles. TCRdb independently ran MiXCR on the 5' RACE reads; one entry per CDR3 protein. Here the sample spans around 1,000,000 distinct CDR3 sequences, approximately 38% being singletons. The CDR3 is made up of 15 amino acids. In germline, CDR1 is SGHTA, CDR2 FQGNSA. About this clonotype: What it binds is unknown.

The sample taken for sequencing was blood. The TCR was taken from a man aged 18-30 years in good health. V is TRBV7-2 and J is TRBJ2-7, with 7 positions matching TRBD2. The DNA end favors TRBJ2-5, so the J call may be wrong. The CDR3 bases are TGTGCCAGCAGCCTAGGACTAGTAACGGGGGAGACCCAGTACTTC. Encoded protein: CASSLGLVTGETQYF.